This passage covers 26 T cell receptor beta chains from one sample sequenced in a study of T cells in Graves' hyperthyroidism and ophthalmopathy. Template material for amplifying TCR beta CDR3 regions consisted of RNA transcripts. The TCR CDR3 first-round RT-PCR relied on the HTBI primer set. TCRdb passed the multiplex PCR reads through MiXCR, listing each CDR3 protein once. The sample lists more than 150,000 distinct CDR3 sequences, around 15% occurring once. The sequenced material came from blood. All receptors come from a woman between 50 and 59 years old with Graves' hyperthyroidism.

In the case of this clonotype: At one boundary the junction diverges from the germline segment, which might be a read error. The V call is TRBV15, the J call TRBJ2-5; D gene unclear. The CDR3 consists of 15 residues. Germline values: CDR1 LNHNV, CDR2 YYDKDF (reference sequence). The DNA of the CDR3 is TGTGCCACCAGCACGAGAGCGTACCACCAAGAGACCGAGTACTTC. It yields the protein CATSTRAYHQETEYF.

This clonotype was seen at least ten times. The chain employs TRBV5-8 and TRBJ1-1; D unclear. Germline V gives CDR1 SGHTS, CDR2 YDEGEE. V shed 3 bases and J shed 2 bases, with 11 bases lying between them. CDR3 length: 14 amino acids. CDR3 in amino acids: CASSSWTENTEAFF. The CDR3 DNA reads as TGTGCCAGCAGCTCGTGGACGGAAAACACTGAAGCTTTCTTT.

The table lists this clonotype with a few counts. J is TRBJ1-2 and V is TRBV9, with 7 nucleotides matching TRBD1. Germline V gene lookup returns CDR1 SGDLS and CDR2 YYNGEE. This CDR3 comprises 15 residues. J gave up 6 bases and V 6 bases, and 14 bases lay outside the gene matches. CDR3 sequence (DNA): TGTGCCAGCAATCCCCGTGACGACAGGGTGGATGGCTACACCTTC. Translation gives CASNPRDDRVDGYTF.

This clonotype was picked up many times. The J gene is TRBJ1-5, the V gene TRBV19; maybe TRBD1 (6 bases). The V end was cut by 4 bases, the J end by 3 bases, with 13 bases between. Germline V CDR1 and CDR2: LNHDA, SQIVND (reference sequence). The CDR3 loop spans 15 amino acids. DNA of the CDR3: TGTGCCAGTAGTAGGCCCCGGGGGGCCAATCAGCCCCAGCATTTT. This sequence encodes CASSRPRGANQPQHF.

In its sample, this clonotype was seen many times. The chain is built from TRBV19 and TRBJ1-6, with 9 bases matching TRBD1. The V gene's germline CDR1 is LNHDA and CDR2 SQIVND (reference sequence). J was trimmed by 7 bases and V by 9 bases; bases with no gene match: 13. The CDR3 is 16 amino acids. CDR3 DNA: TGTGCCAGCAGGCCTCTCGACAGGGGGGGCAATTCACCCCTCCACTTT. As protein: CASRPLDRGGNSPLHF.

The sample holds many counts of this clonotype. The V gene is TRBV12-3 or TRBV12-4, the J gene TRBJ2-1, with D perhaps TRBD2 (6 bases). The CDR3 is made up of 16 amino acids. V lost 7 bases and J 0 bases, leaving 16 bases between the germline ends. In DNA, the CDR3 is TGTGCCAGCACCTTGGGAGCGGGCAACTCCTACAATGAGCAGTTCTTC. Encoded protein: CASTLGAGNSYNEQFF.

V and J are TRBV27 and TRBJ2-1, with D uncertain. The CDR3 covers 14 residues. Trimming took off 6 bases at V and 7 bases at J, with 16 bases between the two ends. Germline V gene sequence: CDR1 MNHEY, CDR2 SMNVEV (reference sequence). CDR3 nucleotide sequence: TGTGCCAGCAGGGACGAAAGGTCCCTAAATGAGCAGTTCTTC. It translates to CASRDERSLNEQFF.

In its sample, this clonotype was seen many times. The chain recombines TRBV20-1 with TRBJ2-2; D is undetermined. The V end lost 1 base, the J end lost 1 base, and 7 bases lay between the germline ends. Germline CDR1 reads DFQATT; CDR2 reads SNEGSKA (reference sequence). CDR3 size: 14 residues. CDR3 region: CSARGIRNTGELFF. CDR3 in DNA: TGCAGTGCTAGAGGAATAAGGAACACCGGGGAGCTGTTTTTT.

This clonotype was observed many times. This chain connects TRBV28 to TRBJ2-6; the D gene is possibly TRBD1 (6 bases). Germline V lookup: CDR1 MDHEN, CDR2 SYDVKM. V dropped 6 bases and J dropped 2 bases, with 11 bases sitting between them. CDR3 length: 15 amino acids. The CDR3 protein is CASRLQGPGANVLTF. For the CDR3, the DNA is TGTGCCAGCAGACTTCAGGGGCCTGGGGCCAACGTCCTGACTTTC.

The V gene is TRBV9, the J gene TRBJ1-1; the match to TRBD1 covers 7 bases. The CDR3 length is 15 residues. The V gene end was trimmed by 4 bases and the J gene end by 0 bases; junction bases not matched to a gene: 6. Germline assignment: CDR1 SGDLS and CDR2 YYNGEE. The DNA for the CDR3 is TGTGCCAGCAGCAGCCGACAGGGTATGAACACTGAAGCTTTCTTT. Its protein product is CASSSRQGMNTEAFF.

The V and J genes are TRBV9 and TRBJ2-7, with 7 bases lining up with TRBD1. This CDR3 has 16 residues. Looked up from germline, CDR1 is SGDLS and CDR2 is YYNGEE. J lost 2 bases, V lost 3 bases, and 11 bases had no gene match. The CDR3 is CASSAAGTASPYEQYF. CDR3 DNA sequence: TGTGCCAGCAGCGCGGCCGGGACAGCTAGTCCCTACGAGCAGTACTTC.

In this sample, this clonotype turned up many times. The genes are TRBV20-1 and TRBJ2-3, with D possibly being TRBD1 (6 bases). CDR1 is DFQATT, CDR2 SNEGSKA, per germline (reference sequence). The CDR3 covers 16 residues. Deletions cut 7 bases from V and 0 bases from J, with 20 bases between. CDR3 amino acids: CSVTPKGGYSTDTQYF. The CDR3 bases are TGCAGTGTCACGCCCAAAGGGGGATACAGCACAGATACGCAGTATTTT.

This clonotype was counted at least ten times. The rearrangement links TRBV11-2 to TRBJ2-3; 7 bases line up with TRBD2. Losses at the gene ends were 7 bases for V and 4 bases for J; bases not matched to a gene: 8. This CDR3 spans 14 amino acids. The germline CDR1 and CDR2 sequences are SGHAT and FQNNGV. CDR3 nucleotides: TGTGCCAGCACCCTGGGGGGGTCCGCAGATACGCAGTATTTT. This gives the protein CASTLGGSADTQYF.

Ten or more counts support this clonotype. The rearrangement links TRBV10-2 to TRBJ1-1; D not certain. Looked up from germline, CDR1 is WSHSY and CDR2 is SAAADI. There are 13 residues in the CDR3. Trimming left V 5 bases short and J 4 bases short, with 11 bases between. CDR3 sequence reads: CASSMTTGTEAFF. CDR3 bases: TGCGCCAGCAGTATGACCACCGGCACTGAAGCTTTCTTT.

In its sample, this clonotype was seen once. V is TRBV2 and J is TRBJ1-1; D gene ambiguous. This CDR3 has 14 residues. Trimming removed 3 bases from V and 0 bases from J, with 8 bases in between. CDR1 SNHLY and CDR2 FYNNEI come from the germline V gene. The CDR3 sequence: CASSDVFLNTEAFF. CDR3 DNA: TGTGCCAGCAGTGATGTGTTCCTGAACACTGAAGCTTTCTTT.

CDR3 loop: CSARVQGRGNQPQHF. The CDR3, as DNA: TGCAGTGCTAGAGTCCAGGGGAGGGGCAATCAGCCCCAGCATTTT. V gene TRBV20-1 combines with J gene TRBJ1-5; the D gene is possibly TRBD1 (6 bases). There are 15 residues in the CDR3. The V and J ends lost 1 base and 2 bases respectively, with 12 bases between them. Germline V CDR1 and CDR2: DFQATT, SNEGSKA (reference sequence).

In this sample, this clonotype turned up many times. The chain carries TRBV7-2 and TRBJ1-6, with unresolved D. The germline V gene encodes CDR1 SGHTA and CDR2 FQGNSA. Between the trimmed V and J ends, which lost 1 base and 7 bases, there was a span of 11 bases. There are 15 residues in the CDR3. CDR3 DNA: TGTGCCAGCAGCTTAGAAGTGGTTCTAAATTCACCCCTCCACTTT. Residues: CASSLEVVLNSPLHF. The full variable domain, with the rest looked up from reference TRBV7-2 and TRBJ1-6, is GAGVSQSPSNKVTEKGKDVELRCDPISGHTALYWYRQSLGQGLEFLIYFQGNSAPDKSGLPSDRFSAERTGGSVSTLTIQRTQQEDSAVYLCASSLEVVLNSPLHFGNGTRLTVT.

The V gene is TRBV11-2, the J gene TRBJ2-5; 11 positions match TRBD2. Losses at the gene ends were 3 bases for V and 7 bases for J; bases not matched to a gene: 7. The CDR3 totals 15 residues. Looked up from germline, CDR1 is SGHAT and CDR2 is FQNNGV. Here the CDR3 DNA reads TGTGCCAGCAGCTTGAATAGCGGGAGGGGGGGGACCCAGTACTTC. Protein sequence: CASSLNSGRGGTQYF.

The table lists this clonotype with many counts. This rearrangement joins TRBV6-1 to TRBJ1-1; tentatively, D is TRBD1 (5 bases). This CDR3 is built from 14 residues. V shed 6 bases and J shed 1 base, with 12 bases lying between them. The V gene's germline CDR1 is MNHNS and CDR2 SASEGT. DNA for the CDR3: TGTGCCAGCAGACTCAGGGTGAAGAACACTGAAGCTTTCTTT. It translates to CASRLRVKNTEAFF.

Ten or more counts support this clonotype. V gene TRBV7-9 combines with J gene TRBJ1-2, with D perhaps TRBD1 (6 bases). Germline V gives CDR1 SEHNR, CDR2 FQNEAQ (reference sequence). V lost 10 bases, J lost 0 bases, and 15 bases lay in between. The CDR3 runs to 14 residues. CDR3 nucleotide sequence: TGTGCCACCCACTGGGCAGGGGCTAACTATGGCTACACCTTC. It specifies CATHWAGANYGYTF. The variable domain in full, completed from reference TRBV7-9 and TRBJ1-2, reads DTGVSQNPRHKITKRGQNVTFRCDPISEHNRLYWYRQTLGQGPEFLTYFQNEAQLEKSRLLSDRFSAERPKGSFSTLEIQRTEQGDSAMYLCATHWAGANYGYTFGSGTRLTVV.

This clonotype turned up a few times. The V gene is TRBV10-1, the J gene TRBJ2-5; TRBD1 or TRBD2 may be the D gene (5 bases each). The V end was cut by 5 bases, the J end by 11 bases, with 18 bases between. CDR1 is WNHNN and CDR2 is SYGVQD in the germline V gene (reference sequence). The CDR3 length is 13 residues. In nucleotides, the CDR3 is TGCGCCAGCAGTCCCGGGACCCAAGAGGAGCAGTACTTC. The encoded protein is CASSPGTQEEQYF.

This clonotype has a count of ten or more. The rearrangement joins TRBV28 to TRBJ2-3; D is unclear. The germline V gene has CDR1 MDHEN and CDR2 SYDVKM. The CDR3 runs 14 residues. Trimming cost V 4 bases and J 1 base, with 9 bases left between them. CDR3 sequence reads: CASSSPEGTDTQYF. CDR3 DNA: TGTGCCAGCAGTTCCCCGGAAGGCACAGATACGCAGTATTTT.

This clonotype was detected ten times or more. The chain employs TRBV6-1 and TRBJ2-7; possible D gene TRBD1, 5 bases. The V gene lost 7 bases and the J gene lost 2 bases, with 12 bases spanning the gap. The V gene's germline CDR1 is MNHNS and CDR2 SASEGT. This CDR3 is 13 amino acids long. The CDR3 region is CASIRKDTYEQYF. CDR3 nucleotides: TGTGCCAGCATTCGGAAGGACACCTACGAGCAGTACTTC.

This clonotype showed up just a few times. A much bigger clone sits one base away, suggesting this may be a read error. The conserved phenylalanine or tryptophan is not found at the CDR3 terminus, so this likely reflects a read error. The chain has TRBV9 and TRBJ1-1; 9 bases line up with TRBD1. In germline, CDR1 is SGDLS, CDR2 YYNGEE. The CDR3 totals 16 residues. V was pared by 4 bases and J by 1 base, with 8 bases of the junction left unmatched. For the CDR3, the DNA is TGTGCCAGCAGCCTGCTCGAACAGGGGGCGAACACTGAAGCTTTCTCT. Amino acid sequence: CASSLLEQGANTEAFS.

In its sample, this clonotype was seen many times. The chain recombines TRBV3-1 with TRBJ2-7, with a weak D call TRBD2 (5 bases). The V end lost 5 bases, the J end lost 7 bases, and 12 bases lay between the germline ends. Germline loops: CDR1 LGHDT, CDR2 YNNKEL (reference sequence). This CDR3 contains 12 residues. For the CDR3, the DNA is TGTGCCAGCAGCAGAGCGGCCAGGGAGCAGTACTTC. Translated: CASSRAAREQYF.

The table lists this clonotype with many counts. This sequence joins TRBV24-1 and TRBJ2-3; 15 bases line up with TRBD2. V was pared by 9 bases and J by 1 base, with 7 bases of the junction left unmatched. CDR3 size: 17 residues. Germline V gene data show CDR1 as KGHDR and CDR2 as SFDVKD. This chain's CDR3 is CATSRTSGGVGTDTQYF. Here the CDR3 DNA reads TGTGCCACCTCCCGGACTAGCGGGGGGGTTGGCACAGATACGCAGTATTTT.